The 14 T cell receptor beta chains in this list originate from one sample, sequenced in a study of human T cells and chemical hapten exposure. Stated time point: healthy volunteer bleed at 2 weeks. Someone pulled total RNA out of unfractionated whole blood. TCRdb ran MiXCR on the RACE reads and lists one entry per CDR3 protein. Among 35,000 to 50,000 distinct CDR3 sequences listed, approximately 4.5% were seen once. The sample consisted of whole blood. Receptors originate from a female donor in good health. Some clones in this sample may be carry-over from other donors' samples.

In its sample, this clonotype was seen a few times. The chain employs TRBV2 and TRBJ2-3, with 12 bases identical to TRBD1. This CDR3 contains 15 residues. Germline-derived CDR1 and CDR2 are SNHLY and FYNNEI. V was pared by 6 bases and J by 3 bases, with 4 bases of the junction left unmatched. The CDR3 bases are TGTGCCAGCAGGGAGGGACAGGGGGCAACAGATACGCAGTATTTT. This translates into CASREGQGATDTQYF.

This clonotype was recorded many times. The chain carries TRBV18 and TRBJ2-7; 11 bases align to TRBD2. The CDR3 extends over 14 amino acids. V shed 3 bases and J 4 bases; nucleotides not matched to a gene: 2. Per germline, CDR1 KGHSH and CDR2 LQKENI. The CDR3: CASSPSSGRYEQYF. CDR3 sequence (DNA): TGTGCCAGCTCACCGTCTAGCGGGAGGTACGAGCAGTACTTC.

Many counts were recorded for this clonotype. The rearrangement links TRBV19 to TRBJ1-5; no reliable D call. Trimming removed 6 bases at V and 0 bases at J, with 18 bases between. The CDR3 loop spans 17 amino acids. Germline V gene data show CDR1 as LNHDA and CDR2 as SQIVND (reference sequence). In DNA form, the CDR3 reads TGTGCCAGTAGGAAATCGAGGCAGACTTATAGCAATCAGCCCCAGCATTTT. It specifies CASRKSRQTYSNQPQHF.

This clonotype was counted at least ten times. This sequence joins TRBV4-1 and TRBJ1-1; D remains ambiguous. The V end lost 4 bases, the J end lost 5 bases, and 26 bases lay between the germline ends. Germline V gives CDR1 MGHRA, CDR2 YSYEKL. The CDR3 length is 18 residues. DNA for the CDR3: TGCGCCAGCAGCCCGATGGGAGCCGTGCGGGAGACCGGTACTGAAGCTTTCTTT. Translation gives CASSPMGAVRETGTEAFF.

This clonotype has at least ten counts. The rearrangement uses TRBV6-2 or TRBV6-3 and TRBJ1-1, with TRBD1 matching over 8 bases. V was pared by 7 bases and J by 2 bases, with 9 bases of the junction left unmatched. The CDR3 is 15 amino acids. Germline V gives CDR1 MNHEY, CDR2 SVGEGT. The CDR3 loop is CASKAPGTGNTEAFF. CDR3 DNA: TGTGCCAGCAAAGCCCCCGGGACAGGAAACACTGAAGCTTTCTTT.

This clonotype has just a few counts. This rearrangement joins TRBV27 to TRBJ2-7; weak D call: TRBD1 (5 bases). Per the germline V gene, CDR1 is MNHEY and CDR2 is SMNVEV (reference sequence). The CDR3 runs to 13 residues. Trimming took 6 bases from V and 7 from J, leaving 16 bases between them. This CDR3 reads CASRTAPQGEQYF. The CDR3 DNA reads TGTGCCAGCAGGACAGCTCCACAAGGGGAGCAGTACTTC.

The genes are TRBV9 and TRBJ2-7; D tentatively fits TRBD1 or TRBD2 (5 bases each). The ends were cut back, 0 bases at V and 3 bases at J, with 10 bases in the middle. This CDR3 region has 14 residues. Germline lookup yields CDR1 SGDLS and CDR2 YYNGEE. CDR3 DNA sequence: TGTGCCAGCAGCGTAGGCGTGGGGGACTACGAGCAGTACTTC. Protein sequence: CASSVGVGDYEQYF.

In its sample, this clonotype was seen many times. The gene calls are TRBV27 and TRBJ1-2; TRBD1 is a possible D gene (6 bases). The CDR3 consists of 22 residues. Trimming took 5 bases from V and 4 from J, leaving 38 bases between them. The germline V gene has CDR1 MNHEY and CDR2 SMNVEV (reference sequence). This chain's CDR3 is CASSPRLRTERGGDLVSYGYTF. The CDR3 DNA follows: TGTGCCAGCAGTCCACGTTTGAGGACCGAAAGAGGGGGAGATTTAGTAAGCTATGGCTACACCTTC.

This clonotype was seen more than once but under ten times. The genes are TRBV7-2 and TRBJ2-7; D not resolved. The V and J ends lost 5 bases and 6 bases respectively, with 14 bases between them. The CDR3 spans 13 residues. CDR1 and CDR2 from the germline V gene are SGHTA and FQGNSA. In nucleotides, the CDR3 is TGTGCCAGCAGCCCAAACTCCGGTACCGAGCAGTACTTC. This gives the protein CASSPNSGTEQYF.

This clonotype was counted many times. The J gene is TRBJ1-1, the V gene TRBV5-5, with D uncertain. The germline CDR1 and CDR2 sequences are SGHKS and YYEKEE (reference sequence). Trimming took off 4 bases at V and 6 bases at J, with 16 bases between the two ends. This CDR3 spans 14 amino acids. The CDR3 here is CASSPPDRPAEAFF. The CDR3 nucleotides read TGTGCCAGCAGCCCCCCCGACCGACCCGCTGAAGCTTTCTTT.

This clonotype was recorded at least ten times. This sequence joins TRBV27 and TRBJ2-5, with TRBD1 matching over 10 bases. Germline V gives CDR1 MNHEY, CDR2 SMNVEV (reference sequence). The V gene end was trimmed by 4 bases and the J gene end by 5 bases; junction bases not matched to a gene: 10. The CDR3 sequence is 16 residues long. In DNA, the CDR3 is TGTGCCAGCAGTTCACCCGGGACAGGGGAAGAGGAGACCCAGTACTTC. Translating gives CASSSPGTGEEETQYF.

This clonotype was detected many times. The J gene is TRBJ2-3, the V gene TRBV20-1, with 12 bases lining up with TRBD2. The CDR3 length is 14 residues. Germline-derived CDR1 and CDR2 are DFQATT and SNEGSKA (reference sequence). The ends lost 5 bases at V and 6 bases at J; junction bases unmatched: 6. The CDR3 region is CSARGLAGRDTQYF. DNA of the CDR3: TGCAGTGCTCGTGGACTAGCGGGGCGGGATACGCAGTATTTT.

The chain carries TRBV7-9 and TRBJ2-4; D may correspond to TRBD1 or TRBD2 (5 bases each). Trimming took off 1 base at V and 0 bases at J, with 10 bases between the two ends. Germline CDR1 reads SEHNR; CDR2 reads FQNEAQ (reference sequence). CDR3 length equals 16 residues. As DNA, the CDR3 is TGTGCCAGCAGCTTAGTTGGGGACCTAGCCAAAAACATTCAGTACTTC. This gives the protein CASSLVGDLAKNIQYF.

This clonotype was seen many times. The CDR3: CAISIGQGRSDEQYF. As DNA, the CDR3 is TGTGCCATCAGTATTGGACAGGGCCGGAGTGACGAGCAGTACTTC. The gene calls are TRBV10-3 and TRBJ2-7; TRBD1 matches 8 bases. The CDR3 has 15 residues. With V trimmed by 5 bases and J by 5 bases, 11 bases remained unmatched. CDR1 and CDR2 (germline): ENHRY, SYGVKD.